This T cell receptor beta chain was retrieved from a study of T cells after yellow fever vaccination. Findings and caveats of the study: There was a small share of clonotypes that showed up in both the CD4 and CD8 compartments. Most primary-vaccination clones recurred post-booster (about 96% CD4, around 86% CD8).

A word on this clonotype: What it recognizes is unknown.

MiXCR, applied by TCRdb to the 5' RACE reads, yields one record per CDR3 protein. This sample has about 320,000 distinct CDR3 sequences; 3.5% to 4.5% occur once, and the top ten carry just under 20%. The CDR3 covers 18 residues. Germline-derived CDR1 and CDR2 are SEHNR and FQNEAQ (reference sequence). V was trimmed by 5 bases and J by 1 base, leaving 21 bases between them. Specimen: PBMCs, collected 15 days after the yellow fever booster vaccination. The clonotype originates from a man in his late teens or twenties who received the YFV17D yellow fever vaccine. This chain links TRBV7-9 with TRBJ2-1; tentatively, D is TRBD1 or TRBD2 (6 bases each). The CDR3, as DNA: TGTGCCAGCAGCCCCGCGGTGATTCGAGGGGGGTCCTACAATGAGCAGTTCTTC. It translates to CASSPAVIRGGSYNEQFF.